This paragraph covers one T cell receptor (beta chain) sequence. Sequenced by immunoSEQ multiplex PCR; TCRdb stores in-frame clones only, minus some. The sample lists approximately 350,000 clones; about 88% were seen once. The data are from a study of blood T cell repertoires in COVID-19. CDR1 is SNHLY and CDR2 is FYNNEI in the germline V gene. The CDR3 has 11 amino acids. V gave up 5 bases and J gave up 5 bases, with 4 bases separating them. The V call is TRBV2, the J call TRBJ2-1; D not resolved. What was sequenced was PBMCs or T cells enriched from blood (not recorded which). The sequence came from a woman in her twenties or thirties who had recovered from COVID-19. CDR3 nucleotide sequence: TGTGCCAGCAGTTTCGACAATGAGCAGTTCTTC. This translates into CASSFDNEQFF.